This section outlines one T cell receptor (beta chain) sequence together with its context. Its antigen is unidentified. This CDR3 spans 17 amino acids. The germline CDR1 and CDR2 sequences are MNHNS and SASEGT. Between the trimmed V and J ends, which lost 7 bases and 4 bases, there was a span of 23 bases. The data originate from a study of blood T cells in healthy people across ages. Study-level findings and limits: Higher diversity and more naive CD4+ cells were features of long-lived donors, compared to aged donors.

Through a sample-barcoded 5' primer and a J-beta primer mix, a second PCR was run for about 6 to 11 cycles. MiXCR, run by TCRdb on the 5' RACE reads, gives a single entry per CDR3 protein. The sample yields fewer than 900,000 distinct CDR3 sequences, roughly 44% seen once. This clonotype was obtained from a woman aged 55-69 years in good health. This chain links TRBV6-1 with TRBJ2-1, with D maybe TRBD2 (7 bases). Sequencing used blood. CDR3 DNA sequence: TGTGCCAGCATGCCTCGGGGGGCATACGGGAGGTACAATGAGCAGTTCTTC. Translated, it gives CASMPRGAYGRYNEQFF.